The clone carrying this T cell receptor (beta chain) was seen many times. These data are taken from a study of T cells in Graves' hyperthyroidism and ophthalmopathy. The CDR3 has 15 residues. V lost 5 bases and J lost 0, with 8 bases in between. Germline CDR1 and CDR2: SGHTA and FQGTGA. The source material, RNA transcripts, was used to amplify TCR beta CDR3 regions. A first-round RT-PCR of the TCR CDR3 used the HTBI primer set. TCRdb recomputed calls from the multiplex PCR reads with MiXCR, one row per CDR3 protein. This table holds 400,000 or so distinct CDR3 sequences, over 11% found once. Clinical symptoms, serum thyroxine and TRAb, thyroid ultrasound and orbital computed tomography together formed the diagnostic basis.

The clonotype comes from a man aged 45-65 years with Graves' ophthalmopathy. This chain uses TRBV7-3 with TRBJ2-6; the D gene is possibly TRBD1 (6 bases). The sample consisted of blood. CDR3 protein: CASSTQGSGANVLTF. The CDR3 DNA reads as TGTGCCAGCAGCACACAGGGCTCTGGGGCCAACGTCCTGACTTTC.